Included here is one TCR beta chain sequence, with context. The CDR3 loop spans 15 amino acids. Germline V gives CDR1 SQVTM, CDR2 ANQGSEA. V lost 2 bases, J lost 5 bases, and 9 bases stayed unmatched. As processed by the authors: For nucleated cells, counts were estimated from reference gene primer amplification. Measured with immunoSEQ multiplex PCR; TCRdb has only the in-frame clones, and not every one. The DNA was the basis for D and trimming; V, J and clone size are from that table. The sample holds 20,000 to 25,000 clones, around 81% seen once. This record belongs to a study of blood T cell repertoires in COVID-19. At the level of the study: COVID-19 samples collected from the United States, Italy and Spain covered acute and convalescent phases.

The rearrangement joins TRBV29-1 to TRBJ2-1; TRBD1 matches 7 bases. The TCR sequence derives from a man in his sixties with active COVID-19. Input material: peripheral blood. This chain's CDR3 is CSVENPQGENNEQFF. In DNA form, the CDR3 reads TGCAGCGTTGAAAATCCGCAGGGGGAAAACAATGAGCAGTTCTTC.